Listed here are 2 T cell receptor beta chains from one sample, sequenced in a study of immune evolution from preneoplasia to lung adenocarcinoma. Produced via immunoSEQ multiplex PCR; TCRdb's table is partial and in-frame only. Here the sample spans tens of thousands of clones, around 80% being singletons. Sequences were obtained from FFPE invasive lung adenocarcinoma tissue. Receptors originate from a person aged 60 to 70 with lung adenocarcinoma.

The chain couples TRBV18 to TRBJ2-3; 12 bases are shared with TRBD2. The junction had 7 bases not matched to a gene; V was cut back by 4 bases and J by 5 bases. CDR3 length equals 16 residues. Germline V gene lookup returns CDR1 KGHSH and CDR2 LQKENI. The CDR3 coding sequence is TGTGCCAGCTCACAACAGCTAGCGGGAGGGAAAGATACGCAGTATTTT. Protein sequence: CASSQQLAGGKDTQYF.

Here the CDR3 DNA reads TGTGCCAGCAGCGTAGACGTAACAGGCACAGATACGCAGTATTTT. This sequence encodes CASSVDVTGTDTQYF. The chain has TRBV9 and TRBJ2-3; D gene unclear. The length of the CDR3 is 15 residues. CDR1 is SGDLS and CDR2 is YYNGEE in the germline V gene. The germline V and J ends were trimmed by 0 bases and 1 base, with 9 bases remaining between them.